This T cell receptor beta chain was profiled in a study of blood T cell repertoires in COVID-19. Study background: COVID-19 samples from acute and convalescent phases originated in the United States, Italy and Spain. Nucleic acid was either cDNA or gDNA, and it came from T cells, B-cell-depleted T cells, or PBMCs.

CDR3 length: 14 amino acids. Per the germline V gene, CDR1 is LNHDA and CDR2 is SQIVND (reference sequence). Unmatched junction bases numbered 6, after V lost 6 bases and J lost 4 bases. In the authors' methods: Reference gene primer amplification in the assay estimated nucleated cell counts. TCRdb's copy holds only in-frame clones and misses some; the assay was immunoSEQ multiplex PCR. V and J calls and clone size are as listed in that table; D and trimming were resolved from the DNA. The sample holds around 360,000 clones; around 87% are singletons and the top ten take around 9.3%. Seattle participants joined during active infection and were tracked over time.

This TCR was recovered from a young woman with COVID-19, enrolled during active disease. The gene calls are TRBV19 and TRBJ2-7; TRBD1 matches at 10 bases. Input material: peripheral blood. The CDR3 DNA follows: TGTGCCAGTAGCATCCGGGACAGGGGTTACGAGCAGTACTTC. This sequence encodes CASSIRDRGYEQYF.